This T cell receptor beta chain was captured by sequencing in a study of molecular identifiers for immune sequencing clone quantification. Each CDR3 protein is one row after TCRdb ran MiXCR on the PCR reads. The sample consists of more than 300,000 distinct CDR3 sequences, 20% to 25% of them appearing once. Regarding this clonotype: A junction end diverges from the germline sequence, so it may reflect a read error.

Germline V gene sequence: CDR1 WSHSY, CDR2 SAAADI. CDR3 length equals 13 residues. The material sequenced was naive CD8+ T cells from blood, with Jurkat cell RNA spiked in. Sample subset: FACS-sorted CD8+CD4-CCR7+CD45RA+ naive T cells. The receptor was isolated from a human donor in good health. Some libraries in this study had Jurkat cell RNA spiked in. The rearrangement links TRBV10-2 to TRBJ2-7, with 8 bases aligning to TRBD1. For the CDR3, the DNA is TGCGCCAGCTCCGGGACAGGCCTCGCCGAGCAGTGCTTC. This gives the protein CASSGTGLAEQCF.